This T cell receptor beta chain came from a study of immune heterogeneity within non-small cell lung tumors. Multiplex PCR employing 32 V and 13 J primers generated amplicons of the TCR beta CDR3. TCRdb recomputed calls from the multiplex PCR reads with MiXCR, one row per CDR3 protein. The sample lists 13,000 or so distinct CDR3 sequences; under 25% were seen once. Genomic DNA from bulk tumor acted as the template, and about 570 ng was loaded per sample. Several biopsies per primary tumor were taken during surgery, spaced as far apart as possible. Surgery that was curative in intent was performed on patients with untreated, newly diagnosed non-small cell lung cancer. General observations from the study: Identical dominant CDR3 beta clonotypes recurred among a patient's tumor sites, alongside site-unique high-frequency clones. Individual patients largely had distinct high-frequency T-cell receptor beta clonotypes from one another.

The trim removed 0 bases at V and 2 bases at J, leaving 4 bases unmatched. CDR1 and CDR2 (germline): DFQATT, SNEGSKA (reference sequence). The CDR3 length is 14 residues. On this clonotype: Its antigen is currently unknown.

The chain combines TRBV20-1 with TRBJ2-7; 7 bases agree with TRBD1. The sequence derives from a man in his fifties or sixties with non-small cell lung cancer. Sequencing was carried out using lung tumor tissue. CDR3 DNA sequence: TGCAGTGCTAGAGATGCCCAGGGGGCCTACGAGCAGTACTTC. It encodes CSARDAQGAYEQYF.